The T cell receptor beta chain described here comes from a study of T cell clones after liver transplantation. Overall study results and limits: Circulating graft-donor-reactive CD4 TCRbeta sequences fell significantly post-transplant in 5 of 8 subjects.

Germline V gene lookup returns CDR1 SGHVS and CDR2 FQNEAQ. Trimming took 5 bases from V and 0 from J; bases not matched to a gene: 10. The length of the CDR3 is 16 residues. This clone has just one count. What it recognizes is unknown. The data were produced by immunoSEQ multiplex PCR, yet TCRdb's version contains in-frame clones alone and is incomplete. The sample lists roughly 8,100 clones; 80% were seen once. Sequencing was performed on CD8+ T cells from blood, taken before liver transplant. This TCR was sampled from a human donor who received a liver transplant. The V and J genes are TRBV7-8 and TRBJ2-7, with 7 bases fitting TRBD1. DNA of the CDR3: TGTGCCAGCAGCCCTTTTGACAGGGTGGACTCCTACGAGCAGTACTTC. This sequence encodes CASSPFDRVDSYEQYF.